This T cell receptor (beta chain) was identified in a study of OX40 agonist ivuxolimab in advanced cancers. TCRdb's table, derived via immunoSEQ multiplex PCR, lists solely in-frame clones and lacks some. The sample lists fewer than 100,000 clones; approximately 83% were seen once. The CDR3 contains 16 residues. V lost 0 bases, J lost 5 bases, and 8 bases stayed unmatched. Germline CDR1 SGHKS, CDR2 YYEKEE (reference sequence). Blood samples were obtained at baseline, cycle 4 day 1, and cycle 7 day 1. This clone was seen once. Its target is not known. General study results and limits: Determination of antigen specificity was not performed for the expanded peripheral T cells.

This chain connects TRBV5-5 to TRBJ2-5; 9 bases are a match to TRBD2. The receptor was derived from an adult with an advanced solid tumor such as melanoma, head and neck, liver or kidney cancer. Material: CD4+ or CD8+ T cells sorted from blood, obtained in a trial of the OX40 agonist ivuxolimab. This chain's CDR3 is CASSLEAGGPWETQYF. The CDR3 bases are TGTGCCAGCAGCTTGGAGGCGGGGGGGCCTTGGGAGACCCAGTACTTC.